This TCR beta chain was identified during a study of blood T cell repertoires in COVID-19. On the study more broadly: Samples representing acute and convalescent COVID-19 were sourced from the United States, Italy and Spain. In each case, the material was cDNA or gDNA derived from T cells, B-cell-depleted T cells, or PBMCs.

V trimming: 5 bases; J trimming: 3 bases; junction bases outside the gene matches: 5. The CDR3 runs to 15 residues. Germline CDR1 reads SGHTA; CDR2 reads FQGTGA. As handled by the study authors: Counts of nucleated cells, estimated from reference gene primer amplification, were obtained. Clones were sequenced by immunoSEQ multiplex PCR, and TCRdb holds only the in-frame ones, with some missing. The V and J calls and clone size come from that table; D and trimming were worked out from the DNA. The data show over 250,000 clones, approximately 91% seen once. This chain connects TRBV7-3 to TRBJ2-1; the match to TRBD2 covers 9 bases. Sequences were obtained from peripheral blood. The sequence derives from a man over 45 with acute or convalescent COVID-19. CDR3 nucleotides: TGTGCCAGCAGCCGGACTAGCGAGGACTACAATGAGCAGTTCTTC. Translation: CASSRTSEDYNEQFF.